A selection of T cell receptor beta chains follows, all from one sample in a study of human T cells and chemical hapten exposure. In TCRdb, the RACE reads were re-called with MiXCR into one record per CDR3 protein. The data show 75,000 to 100,000 distinct CDR3 sequences, 9.5% to 15% seen once. Sequences were derived from whole blood, sampled in connection with sensitization to the hapten diphenylcyclopropenone (DPC). The receptors originated from a woman between 40 and 55 years old with alopecia areata. Some clones in this sample may be carry-over from other donors' samples. The CDR3 runs from the conserved cysteine through the conserved F or W. The D gene is left open where the match is weak. Some rows mark clone size as missing; the rest say once, few, many or name a class of expanded clone.

V gene: TRBV18; D gene: .; clone size: .; J gene: TRBJ2-3; CDR3 DNA: TGTGCCAGCTCACTACAGCGAAGCACAGATACGCAGTATTTT; CDR3 protein: CASSLQRSTDTQYF
V gene: TRBV6-2/TRBV6-3; D gene: TRBD2; clone size: few; J gene: TRBJ2-7; CDR3 DNA: TGTGCCAGCAGCCCCCGGACTAGCGGTTTCTACGAGCAGTACTTC; CDR3 protein: CASSPRTSGFYEQYF
V gene: TRBV28; D gene: TRBD1; clone size: .; J gene: TRBJ2-1; CDR3 DNA: TGTGCCAGCTGTTGGACAGGGATTATCAATGAGCAGTTCTTC; CDR3 protein: CASCWTGIINEQFF
V gene: TRBV7-2; D gene: .; clone size: .; J gene: TRBJ2-5; CDR3 DNA: TGTGCCAGCAGAATAGGGGCCGGAGAGACCCAGTACTTC; CDR3 protein: CASRIGAGETQYF
V gene: TRBV2; D gene: .; clone size: few; J gene: TRBJ2-2; CDR3 DNA: TGTGCCAGCAGTCGGAACAGGGATACCGGGGAGCTGTTTTTT; CDR3 protein: CASSRNRDTGELFF
V gene: TRBV4-2; D gene: .; clone size: many; J gene: TRBJ2-1; CDR3 DNA: TGTGCCAGCAGCCAAGATATCACAGTCTACAATGAGCAGTTCTTC; CDR3 protein: CASSQDITVYNEQFF
V gene: TRBV6-2/TRBV6-3; D gene: .; clone size: .; J gene: TRBJ1-2; CDR3 DNA: TGTGCCAGCAGTTACCGTAGACAGGACTATGGCTACACCTTC; CDR3 protein: CASSYRRQDYGYTF
V gene: TRBV19; D gene: .; clone size: many; J gene: TRBJ1-2; CDR3 DNA: TGTGCCAGTAGTACCCCCGAAACGAACTATGGCTACACCTTC; CDR3 protein: CASSTPETNYGYTF
V gene: TRBV28; D gene: .; clone size: .; J gene: TRBJ1-2; CDR3 DNA: TGTGCCAGCACCGAGAATTATGGCTACACCTTC; CDR3 protein: CASTENYGYTF
V gene: TRBV7-6; D gene: .; clone size: .; J gene: TRBJ1-2; CDR3 DNA: TGTGCCAGCAGCTTATCGGGGGGCGGTTATGGCTACACCTTC; CDR3 protein: CASSLSGGGYGYTF
V gene: TRBV5-1; D gene: TRBD1; clone size: .; J gene: TRBJ1-2; CDR3 DNA: TGCGCCAGCAGCGCGCAGACAGGGGGTTCCTATGGCTACACCTTC; CDR3 protein: CASSAQTGGSYGYTF
V gene: TRBV3-1; D gene: .; clone size: .; J gene: TRBJ1-2; CDR3 DNA: TGTGCCAGCAGCCTAACTGGCTATGGCTACACCTTC; CDR3 protein: CASSLTGYGYTF
V gene: TRBV19; D gene: TRBD1; clone size: .; J gene: TRBJ2-7; CDR3 DNA: TGTGCCAGTAGTGCAGGACAGGGGGCTAACTACGAGCAGTACTTC; CDR3 protein: CASSAGQGANYEQYF
V gene: TRBV28; D gene: TRBD1; clone size: once; J gene: TRBJ2-5; CDR3 DNA: TGTGCCAGCAGTCCCACCGGGACAGGGCCCCAAGAGACCCAGTACTTC; CDR3 protein: CASSPTGTGPQETQYF
V gene: TRBV28; D gene: .; clone size: .; J gene: TRBJ1-3; CDR3 DNA: TGTGCCAGTCTCACCGCGGGGAGCTCTGGAAACACCATATATTTT; CDR3 protein: CASLTAGSSGNTIYF
V gene: TRBV27; D gene: .; clone size: .; J gene: TRBJ2-3; CDR3 DNA: TGTGCCAGCAGTCTGCTCCCTAGCACAGATACGCAGTATTTT; CDR3 protein: CASSLLPSTDTQYF
V gene: TRBV7-6; D gene: TRBD2; clone size: few; J gene: TRBJ2-2; CDR3 DNA: TGTGCCAGCAGCTTACGCGGGGGGGCGAACACCGGGGAGCTGTTTTTT; CDR3 protein: CASSLRGGANTGELFF
V gene: TRBV29-1; D gene: .; clone size: .; J gene: TRBJ1-2; CDR3 DNA: TGCAGCGTTGAAGGGGGGCCTAACTATGGCTACACCTTC; CDR3 protein: CSVEGGPNYGYTF
V gene: TRBV29-1; D gene: .; clone size: .; J gene: TRBJ2-3; CDR3 DNA: TGCAGCGTTGTCGGCCCTAGCGGCACAGATACGCAGTATTTT; CDR3 protein: CSVVGPSGTDTQYF
V gene: TRBV6-1; D gene: TRBD2; clone size: .; J gene: TRBJ2-7; CDR3 DNA: TGTGCCAGCAGAGTGACTAGCGCGACCTACGAGCAGTACTTC; CDR3 protein: CASRVTSATYEQYF
V gene: TRBV5-8; D gene: .; clone size: .; J gene: TRBJ2-7; CDR3 DNA: TGTGCCAGCAGCCCGGTGGGGCAGACCGGGGAGCAGTACTTC; CDR3 protein: CASSPVGQTGEQYF
V gene: TRBV6-1; D gene: TRBD2; clone size: many; J gene: TRBJ2-2; CDR3 DNA: TGTGCCAGCAGACTAGCGGGAGTTCCCGGGGAGCTGTTTTTT; CDR3 protein: CASRLAGVPGELFF
V gene: TRBV9; D gene: TRBD2; clone size: .; J gene: TRBJ2-7; CDR3 DNA: TGTGCCAGCAGCGCTAGCGGGATGGTCTACGAGCAGTACTTC; CDR3 protein: CASSASGMVYEQYF
V gene: TRBV24-1; D gene: .; clone size: many; J gene: TRBJ2-1; CDR3 DNA: TGTGCCACCAGTGACCCGACAGTCCCCTACAATGAGCAGTTCTTC; CDR3 protein: CATSDPTVPYNEQFF
V gene: TRBV7-2; D gene: .; clone size: .; J gene: TRBJ2-3; CDR3 DNA: TGTGCCAGCAGCCTTACTAAAAACACAGATACGCAGTATTTT; CDR3 protein: CASSLTKNTDTQYF
V gene: TRBV19; D gene: .; clone size: .; J gene: TRBJ2-3; CDR3 DNA: TGTGCCAGTAGTATGGGGCCAGCCACAGATACGCAGTATTTT; CDR3 protein: CASSMGPATDTQYF
V gene: TRBV7-2; D gene: .; clone size: .; J gene: TRBJ1-2; CDR3 DNA: TGTGCCAGCAGCTTAGGGGGACTACAATCTGGCTATGGCTACACCTTC; CDR3 protein: CASSLGGLQSGYGYTF
V gene: TRBV5-4; D gene: .; clone size: many; J gene: TRBJ1-1; CDR3 DNA: TGTGCCAGCAGTCTATTGGGGACTGAAGCTTTCTTT; CDR3 protein: CASSLLGTEAFF
V gene: TRBV7-9; D gene: .; clone size: few; J gene: TRBJ2-1; CDR3 DNA: TGTGCCAGCACCTGGTTCGGGACTGACAATGAGCAGTTCTTC; CDR3 protein: CASTWFGTDNEQFF
V gene: TRBV7-7; D gene: TRBD1; clone size: .; J gene: TRBJ2-7; CDR3 DNA: TGTGCTAGCAGCTCCGACAGGGGGGCCACTAGCTCCTACGAGCAGTACTTC; CDR3 protein: CASSSDRGATSSYEQYF
V gene: TRBV20-1; D gene: TRBD2; clone size: few; J gene: TRBJ2-1; CDR3 DNA: TGCAGTGCTAGCGGGACTAGAGGATACAATGAGCAGTTCTTC; CDR3 protein: CSASGTRGYNEQFF
V gene: TRBV7-9; D gene: TRBD1; clone size: .; J gene: TRBJ1-2; CDR3 DNA: TGTGCCAGCAGTCGGGACAGTCCCCATGGCTACACCTTC; CDR3 protein: CASSRDSPHGYTF
V gene: TRBV11-2; D gene: .; clone size: .; J gene: TRBJ2-1; CDR3 DNA: TGTGCCAGCAGCTTAAGCACTGAGCAGTTCTTC; CDR3 protein: CASSLSTEQFF
V gene: TRBV7-2; D gene: .; clone size: .; J gene: TRBJ2-5; CDR3 DNA: TGTGCCAGCAGCTTAGTACCCCCGGAGACCCAGTACTTC; CDR3 protein: CASSLVPPETQYF
V gene: TRBV19; D gene: .; clone size: many; J gene: TRBJ2-7; CDR3 DNA: TGTGCCAGTAGTATGGGCCCTCCTGGGACCTACGAGCAGTACTTC; CDR3 protein: CASSMGPPGTYEQYF
V gene: TRBV29-1; D gene: .; clone size: few; J gene: TRBJ2-6; CDR3 DNA: TGCAGCGGTCTATTTACAGGTGCCGTCCTGACTTTC; CDR3 protein: CSGLFTGAVLTF